These T cell receptor beta chains were read from a single sample in a study of persistence of HIV-infected CD4 T cells. For these receptors, no antigen is known. The repertoire was sequenced with immunoSEQ multiplex PCR; TCRdb's copy has only in-frame clones and lacks some. The data contain over 30,000 clones, around 86% of them singletons. The material was cultured CD4+ T cells from PBMCs, obtained from a patient who received antiretroviral therapy. Receptors originate from an adult with HIV. The donor label of this sample is uncertain. CDR3s include the opening cysteine and the closing phenylalanine or tryptophan. A D gene is named only where the DNA matches it firmly. Expanded clones are given a class, and other clones once, few, many or no size at all.

-	-	TRBV6-5	TRBJ1-5	TGTGCCAGCAGTTCACAACAGGGCCTTAGCAATCAGCCCCAGCATTTT	CASSSQQGLSNQPQHF
-	-	TRBV5-1	TRBJ2-1	TGCGCCAGCAGGTTTCGAGACAGCCTCTACAATGAGCAGTTCTTC	CASRFRDSLYNEQFF
-	-	TRBV25-1	TRBJ2-7	TGTGCCAGCAGTGACGTCTCAGCGACAGGTTCCTACGAGCAGTACTTC	CASSDVSATGSYEQYF
-	-	TRBV2	TRBJ1-2	TGTGCCAGCAGTTCTTTAGGGAGAGGGGAAGGCTACACCTTC	CASSSLGRGEGYTF
TRBD1	-	TRBV9	TRBJ1-2	TGTGCCAGCAGCGTAGATACAGGGGGGTATGGCTACACCTTC	CASSVDTGGYGYTF
-	-	TRBV14	TRBJ1-2	TGTGCCAGCAGCCAAGATGAACTCCGGGGCCGAGTCTATGGCTACACCTTC	CASSQDELRGRVYGYTF
TRBD1	-	TRBV3-1/TRBV3-2	TRBJ1-1	TGTGCCAGCAGCCATAAATCGACAGGGGGCACCGAGGGAGCTTTCTTT	CASSHKSTGGTEGAFF
-	-	TRBV30	TRBJ1-1	TGTGCCTGGGGCGGCAACGGGGGATCCCAAGCTTTCTTT	CAWGGNGGSQAFF
-	-	TRBV9	TRBJ2-3	TGTGCCAGCAGCGCCCCAAGCACAGATACGCAGTATTTT	CASSAPSTDTQYF
-	once	TRBV9	TRBJ2-1	TGTGCCAGCAGCGTACTCTCCAGGACTATCGATGAGCAGTTCTTC	CASSVLSRTIDEQFF
TRBD1	-	TRBV5-6	TRBJ2-2	TGTGCCAGCAGCTTGCAGGGGGCGAAGGAGCTGTTTTTT	CASSLQGAKELFF
TRBD2	-	TRBV30	TRBJ2-7	TGTGCCTGGAGTAGAGGACTAGCGGGGGTGCGGTTCTACGAGCAGTACTTC	CAWSRGLAGVRFYEQYF
-	-	TRBV6-6	TRBJ2-3	TGTGCCAGCAGAAGGACCGAGGGGCAGTATTTT	CASRRTEGQYF
TRBD1	-	TRBV10-3	TRBJ2-4	TGTGCCATCAGGCCGGGACAGGGGGCGATAAACATTCAGTACTTC	CAIRPGQGAINIQYF
-	few	TRBV19	TRBJ1-6	TGTGCCAGTAGTACCCCAGGGGATTCACCCCTCCACTTT	CASSTPGDSPLHF
TRBD2	-	TRBV3-1/TRBV3-2	TRBJ2-1	TGTGCCAGCAGCCAAGAGGGACTAGCGGGGGTTCGGGAGCAGTTCTTC	CASSQEGLAGVREQFF
-	-	TRBV5-1	TRBJ1-2	TGCGCCAGCAGCTCGACAGCCCCCTATGGCTACACCTTC	CASSSTAPYGYTF
-	-	TRBV19	TRBJ1-2	TGTGCCAGTAGTAGTCCCCAGGGAGGTAACTATGGCTACACCTTC	CASSSPQGGNYGYTF
-	-	TRBV5-1	TRBJ2-2	TGCGCCAGCAGCTTGGGATTAGGTCCGAACACCGGGGAGCTGTTTTTT	CASSLGLGPNTGELFF
-	-	TRBV5-6	TRBJ2-7	TGTGCCAGCAGCTTGCACGGGTCCTACGAGCAGTACTTC	CASSLHGSYEQYF
-	-	TRBV30	TRBJ1-4	TGTGCCTGGACTTCCGGGGTTGGGGAAAAACTGTTTTTT	CAWTSGVGEKLFF
-	-	TRBV6-6	TRBJ2-3	TGTGCCAGCAGTTACCTCGGAGGGGGGGGCACAGATACGCAGTATTTT	CASSYLGGGGTDTQYF
-	-	TRBV6-6	TRBJ1-5	TGTGCCAGCTCCAGGGATATTAGCAATCAGCCCCAGCATTTT	CASSRDISNQPQHF
-	-	TRBV7-3	TRBJ2-2	TGTGCCAGCAGCTTAATAGGGGGAGACACCGGGGAGCTGTTTTTT	CASSLIGGDTGELFF
-	-	TRBV27	TRBJ1-1	TGTGCCACCTCCCTTGGGCTCCCCACTCTTCTTAACACTGAAGCTTTCTTT	CATSLGLPTLLNTEAFF
-	-	TRBV7-8	TRBJ1-5	TGTGCCAGCAGCTCTGGACCGCGACAGCCCCAGCATTTT	CASSSGPRQPQHF
-	-	TRBV5-5	TRBJ1-2	TGTGCCAGCACCCTGGACAGTACGAACTATGGCTACACCTTC	CASTLDSTNYGYTF
-	-	TRBV5-1	TRBJ2-3	TGCGCCAGCAGCTTGACGTGGGCAATTAGCACAGATACGCAGTATTTT	CASSLTWAISTDTQYF
-	few	TRBV7-9	TRBJ1-3	TGTGCCAGCAAATCTCGACAGGCCCCTTCACCTGGAAACACCATATATTTT	CASKSRQAPSPGNTIYF
-	-	TRBV10-1	TRBJ2-3	TGCGCCAGCAGCGGGGGCCTAACAGATACGCAGTATTTT	CASSGGLTDTQYF
-	-	TRBV27	TRBJ1-4	TGTGCCAGCAGTTATAGGGGGGAAAAACTGTTTTTT	CASSYRGEKLFF
-	-	TRBV5-1	TRBJ1-5	TGCGCCAGCAGCTTGGACGGGAACCTAAATCAGCCCCAGCATTTT	CASSLDGNLNQPQHF
TRBD2	-	TRBV5-1	TRBJ2-5	TGCGCCAGCAGCTTGGCCAGAGCGGGGGAGACCCAGTACTTC	CASSLARAGETQYF
-	-	TRBV12-5	TRBJ2-3	TGTGCTAGTGGTTTAGGGGGGTCGGCAGATACGCAGTATTTT	CASGLGGSADTQYF
-	-	TRBV5-1	TRBJ2-5	TGCGCCAGCAGCTTGGAAGAAGGGACCCAGTACTTC	CASSLEEGTQYF
-	-	TRBV6-4	TRBJ1-2	TGTGCCAGCAGTGACTCCCACACCGGCCCGGTCTATGGCTACACCTTC	CASSDSHTGPVYGYTF
-	-	TRBV5-1	TRBJ2-1	TGCGCCAGCAGCTCTCAGGGAAACAATGAGCAGTTCTTC	CASSSQGNNEQFF
-	-	TRBV13	TRBJ2-4	TGTGCCAGCAGCCCCACATACGGGGGCCTAAGAGCCAAAAACATTCAGTACTTC	CASSPTYGGLRAKNIQYF
TRBD1	once	TRBV3-1/TRBV3-2	TRBJ1-1	TGTGCCAGCAGCCAGACAGGGGGCAAAGCTTTCTTT	CASSQTGGKAFF
TRBD1	-	TRBV25-1	TRBJ1-2	TGTGCCAGCAGTGAAGGGACAGGGCCCTTCCTTCCATATGGCTACACCTTC	CASSEGTGPFLPYGYTF
TRBD1	-	TRBV2	TRBJ1-1	TGTGCCAGCAGTAATCAGGGGGAGACTGAAGCTTTCTTT	CASSNQGETEAFF
TRBD1	once	TRBV6-1	TRBJ1-6	TGTGCCAGCAGTGAGAACAGGGGGGGGCGTTCACCCCTCCACTTT	CASSENRGGRSPLHF
TRBD1	-	TRBV10-3	TRBJ1-1	TGTGCCATCAGGGGACAGGGTGGGATTGGCGGCACTGAAGCTTTCTTT	CAIRGQGGIGGTEAFF
-	-	TRBV5-6	TRBJ2-1	TGTGCCAGCAGACTCGGGACCTACAATGAGCAGTTCTTC	CASRLGTYNEQFF
-	-	TRBV5-1	TRBJ2-5	TGCGCCAGCAGCTTTAATGGTCGGGATTCGGAGACCCAGTACTTC	CASSFNGRDSETQYF
-	-	TRBV5-1	TRBJ1-3	TGCGCCAGCAGCTTCGGGGGGGTCCCTGGAAACACCATATATTTT	CASSFGGVPGNTIYF
-	once	TRBV5-1	TRBJ2-7	TGCGCCAGCAGCTCTATTGGGCGGTTGAACGAGCAGTACTTC	CASSSIGRLNEQYF
TRBD1	-	TRBV19	TRBJ1-2	TGTGCCAGCAGGGACAGGAACTTCTATGGCTACACCTTC	CASRDRNFYGYTF
TRBD1	-	TRBV18	TRBJ1-5	TGTGCCAGCTCACCTACCGGGACAGGGGATCTTCAGCCCCAGCATTTT	CASSPTGTGDLQPQHF
-	once	TRBV7-2	TRBJ1-1	TGTGCCAGCAGCTTAGGAAGCAGGGTGAACACTGAAGCTTTCTTT	CASSLGSRVNTEAFF
-	-	TRBV5-1	TRBJ2-2	TGCGCCAGCAGCTTGCCCAGTACAGGGAGGACCGGGGAGCTGTTTTTT	CASSLPSTGRTGELFF
TRBD2	once	TRBV10-1	TRBJ2-1	TGCGCCAGCAGTGTCGGACTAGCGGGGGGGCCTAAGTTCTTC	CASSVGLAGGPKFF
-	once	TRBV24-1	TRBJ1-4	TGTGCCACCAGTGATTTGGAGTCCGGGGACGGACGGGGGGAAAAACTGTTTTTT	CATSDLESGDGRGEKLFF
TRBD1	-	TRBV7-9	TRBJ1-6	TGTGCCAGCAGCTTAGGGGACAGGGTCAGTTCACCCCTCCACTTT	CASSLGDRVSSPLHF
-	-	TRBV6-5	TRBJ2-7	TGTGCCAGCAGTATCTTCTTCGGGGGCGAGCAGTACTTC	CASSIFFGGEQYF